This is a list of T cell receptor beta chains from one sample in a study of esophageal squamous cell carcinoma tumors. TCRdb reprocessed the 5' RACE reads with MiXCR, giving one entry per CDR3 protein. The profile shows roughly 5,300 distinct CDR3 sequences, about 22% of them singletons. Sequenced input: tumor tissue. The source of these receptors is a man aged 50 to 80 with esophageal squamous cell carcinoma. The CDR3 runs from the conserved cysteine through the conserved F or W. Each record gives: V gene, clone size, D gene, J gene, CDR3 DNA, CDR3 protein. D genes are given only for firm matches. Clone size is shown for a subset of rows, as once, few, many or a class of expanded clone.

>TRBV27|NA|NA|TRBJ2-3
TGTGCCAGCAGTTTATCTTCCACAGATACGCAGTATTTT
CASSLSSTDTQYF
>TRBV7-8|few|NA|TRBJ2-5
TGTGCCAGCAGCGTTGCCGGGGAGACCCAGTACTTC
CASSVAGETQYF
>TRBV15|few|NA|TRBJ1-1
TGTGCCACCAGCAGAGATGCGTCCAGGTCTGAAGCTTTCTTT
CATSRDASRSEAFF
>TRBV10-2|many|TRBD2|TRBJ2-1
TGCGCCAGCTCTTTAACTTCGGGACTACAATTCTTC
CASSLTSGLQFF
>TRBV4-2|medium-sized|NA|TRBJ2-2
TGTGCCAGCAGCCAAGACCCCTCCGGGCGGGCTAACACCGGGGAGCTGTTTTTT
CASSQDPSGRANTGELFF
>TRBV20-1|many|NA|TRBJ2-1
TGCAGTGCTACGTCTAGCGGGACAGGAAGGTCTGGTGAGCAGTTCTTC
CSATSSGTGRSGEQFF
>TRBV25-1|medium-sized|TRBD2|TRBJ2-1
TGTGCCAGCAGTGTTCGACTAGCGGGTGCTGGGAATGAGCAGTTCTTC
CASSVRLAGAGNEQFF
>TRBV5-5|NA|NA|TRBJ2-3
TGTGCCAGCAGCACCCCCGGCACAGATACGCAGTATTTT
CASSTPGTDTQYF
>TRBV6-1|medium-sized|NA|TRBJ1-5
TGTGCCAGCAGGCGTGGGATACAGCCCCAGCATTTT
CASRRGIQPQHF
>TRBV27|medium-sized|NA|TRBJ2-2
TGTGCCAGCAGTTTAGGTGGGGGGGAGCTGTTTTTT
CASSLGGGELFF
>TRBV25-1|large|TRBD1|TRBJ2-2
TGTGCCATCCAGGGACAGGGAGGCACCGGGGAGCTGTTTTTT
CAIQGQGGTGELFF
>TRBV12-3/TRBV12-4|once|NA|TRBJ1-5
TGTGCCAGCAGGCATAGGGCAGTCAATCAGCCCCAGCATTTT
CASRHRAVNQPQHF
>TRBV19|few|TRBD1|TRBJ1-1
TGTGCCAGTAGCTCCGACAGGGGGGGGACTGAAGCTTTCTTT
CASSSDRGGTEAFF
>TRBV3-1|many|NA|TRBJ2-3
TGTGCCAGCAGCCCCTCGGGGGCAGATACGCAGTATTTT
CASSPSGADTQYF
>TRBV6-5|few|TRBD2|TRBJ2-1
TGTGCCAGCAGTGAGTCGGGACTAGCGTCTTACAATGAGCAGTTCTTC
CASSESGLASYNEQFF
>TRBV12-3/TRBV12-4|NA|TRBD2|TRBJ2-2
TGTGCCAGCAGTAGGGCCACGGGAGGCGGGGAGCTGTTTTTT
CASSRATGGGELFF
>TRBV28|few|TRBD1|TRBJ2-7
TGTGCCAGCACCGGGGTGGGACAGCCCTTCGGCGAGCAGTACTTC
CASTGVGQPFGEQYF
>TRBV4-1|few|TRBD2|TRBJ2-3
TGCGCCAGCAGGGCTAGCGGGGCAGATACGCAGTATTTT
CASRASGADTQYF
>TRBV15|few|NA|TRBJ2-5
TGTGCCACCAGCAGAGGAGGCAGGGGGGGTCAAGAGACCCAGTACTTC
CATSRGGRGGQETQYF
>TRBV28|few|NA|TRBJ1-4
TGTGCCAGCAGTTTCCGGGGAACTAATGAAAAACTGTTTTTT
CASSFRGTNEKLFF
>TRBV7-3|many|TRBD2|TRBJ2-2
TGTGCCAGCAGTCGTAAACACGGACTAGCGGGAGGGACCGGGGAGCTGTTTTTT
CASSRKHGLAGGTGELFF
>TRBV4-1|many|TRBD2|TRBJ2-5
TGCGCCAGCAGCCAAGATTGGGGAGGGGCTGGGACCCAGTACTTC
CASSQDWGGAGTQYF
>TRBV6-1|medium-sized|NA|TRBJ2-1
TGTGCCAGCAGTGCCGACCGGGGCGATGAGCAGTTCTTC
CASSADRGDEQFF
>TRBV27|few|TRBD2|TRBJ2-3
TGTGCCAGCAGTTTACAGCGGGAGGAGGATACGCAGTATTTT
CASSLQREEDTQYF
>TRBV20-1|NA|NA|TRBJ1-5
TGCAGTGTGAGAAGGGACGGAAACTTTGGCAATCAGCCCCAGCATTTT
CSVRRDGNFGNQPQHF
>TRBV12-5|few|TRBD2|TRBJ2-5
TGTGCTAGTGGACTAGCGGGAGCCATCCAAGAGACCCAGTACTTC
CASGLAGAIQETQYF
>TRBV28|medium-sized|NA|TRBJ2-2
TGTGCCAGCAGTCGTACTTCAGCGGCCGGGGAGCTGTTTTTT
CASSRTSAAGELFF
>TRBV6-1|many|TRBD2|TRBJ2-5
TGTGCCACCGTAGCGGGCCCCCAAGAGACCCAGTACTTC
CATVAGPQETQYF
>TRBV28|NA|NA|TRBJ1-1
TGTGCCACCACCTTAGGACAGAGTGAAGCTTTCTTT
CATTLGQSEAFF
>TRBV7-2|many|NA|TRBJ1-1
TGTGCCAGCAGCTCCGACAGCATGAGCACTGAAGCTTTCTTT
CASSSDSMSTEAFF
>TRBV9|few|NA|TRBJ2-4
TGTGCCAGCAGCGTAGACCGACTAGAGGACATTCAGTACTTC
CASSVDRLEDIQYF
>TRBV28|NA|NA|TRBJ1-1
TGTTCCCACAGCGTGGGAGGACGGAGAACTGAAGCTTTCTTT
CSHSVGGRRTEAFF
>TRBV2|medium-sized|NA|TRBJ2-1
TGTGCCAGCAGTGAAGGGACTATTTCCTACAATGAGCAGTTCTTC
CASSEGTISYNEQFF
>TRBV7-6|few|TRBD2|TRBJ2-3
TGTGCCAGCAGCCGAGGACTAGCGGGACTAACAGATACGCAGTATTTT
CASSRGLAGLTDTQYF
>TRBV20-1|many|NA|TRBJ2-7
TGCAGTGCTATACCAGGGCACAGGAACGCTTACGAGCAGTACTTC
CSAIPGHRNAYEQYF
>TRBV27|NA|TRBD1|TRBJ1-4
TGTGCCAGCAGCTCATCCGCCCGGGACAGGGTAAAAAGAAGTAGCGAAAAACTGTTTTTT
CASSSSARDRVKRSSEKLFF
>TRBV28|medium-sized|NA|TRBJ2-1
TGTGCCAGCAGTTTAGTTAGCTCCTACAATGAGCAGTTCTTC
CASSLVSSYNEQFF
>TRBV2|NA|TRBD2|TRBJ2-3
TGTGCCAGTAGTGCCGCACTAGCGGTTACAGATACGCAGTATTTT
CASSAALAVTDTQYF
>TRBV15|NA|TRBD1|TRBJ2-5
TGTGCCACCAGCTTCCGCACCGGGACAGGCATAGAGACCCAGTACTTC
CATSFRTGTGIETQYF
>TRBV20-1|medium-sized|TRBD2|TRBJ2-3
TGTAGTGGGGGACTAGCAAATACGCAGTATTTT
CSGGLANTQYF